Following are 27 T cell receptor beta chains from one sample sequenced in a study of a mutant IDH1 vaccine in newly diagnosed glioma. Time point described: week 11, during vaccination. One vaccine dose held 300 ug of mutant IDH1 20-mer peptide and came with topical imiquimod. TCRdb's table, derived via immunoSEQ multiplex PCR, lists solely in-frame clones and lacks some. The sample holds about 130,000 clones, around 80% seen once. The antigens for these receptors are not known. Here the sequenced sample was PBMCs, taken from a glioma patient whose treatment included an IDH1 peptide vaccine. The receptors stem from a man between 35 and 55 years old with glioma.

This rearrangement joins TRBV4-1 to TRBJ1-5; TRBD1 is a possible D gene (5 bases). The V gene's germline CDR1 is MGHRA and CDR2 YSYEKL. This CDR3 contains 16 residues. V gave up 3 bases and J gave up 5 bases, with 17 bases separating them. CDR3 sequence reads: CASSQTGTFFHQPQHF. In nucleotides, the CDR3 is TGCGCCAGCAGCCAGACCGGGACGTTCTTCCATCAGCCCCAGCATTTT.

The CDR3 DNA reads as TGTGCCAGCAGCCTATCCGGGACTGGCTCCTACGAGCAGTACTTC. Protein: CASSLSGTGSYEQYF. The V and J genes are TRBV7-9 and TRBJ2-7, with D tentatively TRBD2 (6 bases). The V end lost 5 bases, the J end lost 0 bases, and 14 bases lay between the germline ends. The CDR3 covers 15 residues. Germline V gives CDR1 SEHNR, CDR2 FQNEAQ (reference sequence).

This chain joins TRBV10-2 and TRBJ2-1; 9 bases match TRBD2. Trimming removed 7 bases from V and 5 bases from J; junction bases left unmatched: 12. Per germline, CDR1 WSHSY and CDR2 SAAADI. The CDR3 is 16 residues long. This CDR3 is CASIRGGLARNNEQFF. The CDR3 DNA reads as TGCGCCAGCATTAGGGGTGGACTAGCGAGAAACAATGAGCAGTTCTTC.

This clone was seen at least ten times. This rearrangement joins TRBV6-1 to TRBJ2-7; tentative D call: TRBD2 (7 bases). The V end was cut by 1 base, the J end by 3 bases, with 13 bases between. Germline-derived CDR1 and CDR2 are MNHNS and SASEGT. This CDR3 region has 15 residues. CDR3 coding DNA: TGTGCCAGCAGTGAAGAGGTAGGGGGGGTCTACGAGCAGTACTTC. It specifies CASSEEVGGVYEQYF.

The V call is TRBV10-2, the J call TRBJ1-1; D gene unclear. There are 11 residues in the CDR3. V lost 2 bases, J lost 7 bases, and 5 bases lay in between. Germline values: CDR1 WSHSY, CDR2 SAAADI. The CDR3 DNA is TGCGCCAGCAGTGAGGGGCATGAAGCTTTCTTT. Its protein is CASSEGHEAFF.

The chain is built from TRBV27 and TRBJ2-7; D assignment may be TRBD1 or TRBD2 (5 bases each). There are 13 residues in the CDR3. Germline CDR1 is MNHEY and CDR2 is SMNVEV (reference sequence). Trimming stripped 4 bases from V and 3 bases from J, with 10 bases between. The CDR3 coding sequence is TGTGCCAGCAGTTACCGGGACGGCTACGAGCAGTACTTC. This codes for CASSYRDGYEQYF.

The chain couples TRBV10-3 to TRBJ1-4; D ambiguous. Germline CDR1 ENHRY, CDR2 SYGVKD. The CDR3 totals 20 residues. Deletions cut 5 bases from V and 3 bases from J, with 28 bases between. CDR3 loop: CAISTGRLSRIMEPNEKLFF. CDR3 sequence (DNA): TGTGCCATCAGTACCGGACGGTTAAGTCGTATCATGGAACCTAATGAAAAACTGTTTTTT.

The V call is TRBV2, the J call TRBJ2-3; 8 bases align to TRBD1. V dropped 7 bases and J dropped 2; count of bases not matched to a gene: 5. Looked up from germline, CDR1 is SNHLY and CDR2 is FYNNEI. CDR3 length equals 14 residues. The CDR3 protein is CASIVTGVTDTQYF. The CDR3 DNA is TGTGCCAGCATAGTGACAGGGGTCACAGATACGCAGTATTTT.

The V and J genes are TRBV5-1 and TRBJ2-5; D not resolved. Germline assignment: CDR1 SGHRS and CDR2 YFSETQ. Deletions cut 1 base from V and 5 bases from J, with 6 bases between. This CDR3 region has 12 residues. CDR3 in amino acids: CASSLSGETQYF. CDR3 nucleotide sequence: TGCGCCAGCAGCTTGAGTGGGGAGACCCAGTACTTC.

V and J are TRBV5-6 and TRBJ1-4; TRBD1 matches at 9 bases. Looked up from germline, CDR1 is SGHDT and CDR2 is YYEEEE. The V and J ends lost 1 base and 3 bases, in that order; junction bases with no gene match: 7. The CDR3 runs 17 residues. CDR3: CASSLLQGAAANEKLFF. Here the CDR3 DNA reads TGTGCCAGCAGCTTGTTACAGGGGGCGGCGGCTAATGAAAAACTGTTTTTT.

The V and J genes are TRBV27 and TRBJ2-3, with 14 bases lining up with TRBD2. V lost 0 bases to trimming and J lost 1 base; unmatched junction nucleotides: 3. The V gene's germline CDR1 is MNHEY and CDR2 SMNVEV (reference sequence). The CDR3 spans 18 residues. In DNA form, the CDR3 reads TGTGCCAGCAGTTTATCGGGACTAGCGGGAGTGGGCACAGATACGCAGTATTTT. Protein product: CASSLSGLAGVGTDTQYF.

This clone was detected a few times. V usage is TRBV9 and J usage is TRBJ2-3; D might be TRBD2 (6 bases). The CDR3 length is 15 residues. Germline CDR1 and CDR2: SGDLS and YYNGEE. Trimming took off 3 bases at V and 4 bases at J, with 15 bases between the two ends. In DNA form, the CDR3 reads TGTGCCAGCAGCGGTGGGGCTAGCGAGGCAGATACGCAGTATTTT. Amino acid sequence: CASSGGASEADTQYF.

This chain joins TRBV5-4 and TRBJ2-2, with no clear D. Germline V gives CDR1 SGHNT, CDR2 YYREEE (reference sequence). The V gene lost 4 bases and the J gene lost 6 bases, with 7 bases spanning the gap. This CDR3 has 12 amino acids. CDR3 DNA: TGTGCCAGCAGCCCAGGCCCCGGGGAGCTGTTTTTT. This codes for CASSPGPGELFF.

This clone was counted only a few times. This sequence joins TRBV5-1 and TRBJ2-1; a possible D gene is TRBD2 (7 bases). With 4 bases removed from V and 5 bases from J, the gap between germline ends came to 13 bases. The germline gives CDR1 SGHRS, CDR2 YFSETQ. The CDR3 is 14 residues long. For the CDR3, the DNA is TGCGCCAGCAGCCGGGCGGGGGCCAACAATGAGCAGTTCTTC. Protein sequence: CASSRAGANNEQFF.

V and J are TRBV7-2 and TRBJ2-7; TRBD2 matches at 13 bases. CDR1 and CDR2 from the germline V gene are SGHTA and FQGNSA. This CDR3 is 15 amino acids long. V lost 5 bases to trimming and J lost 4 bases; unmatched junction nucleotides: 5. The CDR3 loop is CASSRGTSGIYEQYF. In nucleotides, the CDR3 is TGTGCCAGCAGCCGCGGGACTAGCGGGATATACGAGCAGTACTTC.

Comments on this clone: The same CDR3 is also encoded by other DNA sequences in this sample. The gene calls are TRBV15 and TRBJ2-5; the match to TRBD1 covers 7 bases. This CDR3 spans 14 amino acids. CDR1 is LNHNV and CDR2 is YYDKDF in the germline V gene (reference sequence). The junction had 7 bases not matched to a gene; V was cut back by 4 bases and J by 5 bases. DNA of the CDR3: TGTGCCACCAGCACCCGACAGGGTGGGGAGACCCAGTACTTC. Translating it yields CATSTRQGGETQYF.

The chain has TRBV5-1 and TRBJ2-7; D could derive from TRBD1 or TRBD2 (5 bases each). The V and J ends lost 3 bases and 0 bases respectively, with 16 bases between them. The CDR3 is made up of 16 amino acids. CDR1 is SGHRS, CDR2 YFSETQ, per germline. The CDR3 is CASSSVGQGDSYEQYF. The CDR3 nucleotides are TGCGCCAGCAGCTCAGTTGGGCAGGGAGACTCCTACGAGCAGTACTTC.

The chain uses TRBV9 and TRBJ1-4; 9 bases agree with TRBD1. With 3 bases clipped from V and 7 bases from J, the junction kept 10 bases outside the gene matches. Germline V lookup: CDR1 SGDLS, CDR2 YYNGEE. The CDR3 has 16 residues. Here the CDR3 reads CASSEQGARRGEKLFF. CDR3 DNA: TGTGCCAGCAGCGAACAGGGGGCTCGTCGGGGTGAAAAACTGTTTTTT.

The chain links TRBV7-2 to TRBJ2-2, with 10 bases fitting TRBD2. The V segment lost 2 bases and the J segment 5 bases; nucleotides outside the gene matches: 8. The CDR3 loop spans 17 amino acids. The V gene's germline CDR1 is SGHTA and CDR2 FQGNSA. Here the CDR3 DNA reads TGTGCCAGCAGCTTAAGTCCGGGACTAGCGCCTACCGGGGAGCTGTTTTTT. The encoded protein is CASSLSPGLAPTGELFF.

This chain links TRBV4-2 with TRBJ2-2, with D perhaps matching TRBD1 (6 bases). Germline CDR1 reads LGHNA; CDR2 reads YNFKEQ. This CDR3 has 15 amino acids. V was trimmed by 4 bases and J by 2 bases, leaving 11 bases between them. The CDR3 nucleotides read TGTGCCAGCAGCCCAGGGGACGAAAACACCGGGGAGCTGTTTTTT. This translates into CASSPGDENTGELFF.

This chain connects TRBV18 to TRBJ1-5; 10 bases align to TRBD1. In germline, CDR1 is KGHSH, CDR2 LQKENI. Trimming at V came to 2 bases and at J to 3 bases, leaving 4 bases not matched to a gene. The length of the CDR3 is 16 residues. The CDR3 is CASSPLGQGFNQPQHF. CDR3 sequence (DNA): TGTGCCAGCTCACCATTGGGACAGGGGTTCAATCAGCCCCAGCATTTT. The complete variable domain, with remaining parts taken from reference TRBV18 and TRBJ1-5, reads NAGVMQNPRHLVRRRGQEARLRCSPMKGHSHVYWYRQLPEEGLKFMVYLQKENIIDESGMPKERFSAEFPKEGPSILRIQQVVRGDSAAYFCASSPLGQGFNQPQHFGDGTRLSIL.

V usage is TRBV4-3 and J usage is TRBJ2-7; D unclear. Deletions cut 4 bases from V and 6 bases from J, with 13 bases between. Germline CDR1 and CDR2: LGHNA and YSLEER. The CDR3 is 13 residues long. The CDR3 DNA sequence: TGCGCCAGCAGCCGATCTACGACGGCCGAGCAGTACTTC. Its protein product is CASSRSTTAEQYF.

The J gene is TRBJ2-1, the V gene TRBV21-1; whether TRBD2, the table's D call, matches the DNA was not checked. TRBV21-1 is reported as a pseudogene. This CDR3 region has 19 residues. The CDR3 nucleotides read TGTGCCAGCAGCAATCTGGGACTAGCGGGAGAAGGGAAATCCCCTGAGCAGTTCTTC. Translation gives CASSNLGLAGEGKSPEQFF.

By share, this clone counts as medium-sized. This rearrangement joins TRBV10-3 to TRBJ1-2, with D tentatively TRBD1 (6 bases). The germline gives CDR1 ENHRY, CDR2 SYGVKD. The CDR3 covers 11 residues. Trimming shortened V by 7 bases and J by 6 bases, and 9 bases separated the two germline ends. The chain's CDR3 is CAITTGHGYTF. The CDR3 DNA reads TGTGCCATCACGACAGGACATGGCTACACCTTC.

The chain links TRBV5-4 to TRBJ2-7, with D possibly TRBD2 on 5 matching bases. This CDR3 contains 13 residues. The germline gives CDR1 SGHNT, CDR2 YYREEE (reference sequence). V dropped 0 bases and J dropped 2 bases, with 6 bases sitting between them. The CDR3 loop reads CASSLGSAYEQYF. CDR3 in DNA: TGTGCCAGCAGCTTGGGTAGCGCCTACGAGCAGTACTTC.

The chain links TRBV15 to TRBJ1-2; 10 bases are shared with TRBD1. V trimming: 7 bases; J trimming: 4 bases; junction bases outside the gene matches: 6. The CDR3 totals 14 residues. CDR1 LNHNV and CDR2 YYDKDF come from the germline V gene (reference sequence). CDR3 in amino acids: CATTPTGGSYGYTF. CDR3 DNA sequence: TGTGCCACCACCCCGACAGGGGGCAGCTATGGCTACACCTTC.

This clone was seen only once. This chain joins TRBV19 and TRBJ2-5; TRBD2 matches 7 bases. V lost 1 base, J lost 5 bases, and 7 bases stayed unmatched. This CDR3 spans 15 amino acids. The germline gives CDR1 LNHDA, CDR2 SQIVND (reference sequence). The DNA of the CDR3 is TGTGCCAGTAGTATAGGGCAGCGGGACGGGGAGACCCAGTACTTC. This sequence encodes CASSIGQRDGETQYF.